One sample yielded the 28 T cell receptor beta chains listed below, sequenced in a study of beta chain features in type 1 diabetes. cDNA synthesis used the whole RNA isolate, giving expressed TCRB sequences. Assay: immunoSEQ multiplex PCR; the TCRdb copy retains only in-frame clones and omits some. The repertoire holds 900,000 or so clones, with 15% to 20% as singletons. Sequencing used naive CD4+ T cells from blood. The receptors come from a woman between 18 and 29 years old in good health.

This clone has only a few counts. This chain links TRBV2 with TRBJ2-1; a possible D gene is TRBD1 (5 bases). The CDR3 contains 16 residues. Per germline, CDR1 SNHLY and CDR2 FYNNEI. V gave up 2 bases and J gave up 1 base, with 12 bases separating them. CDR3 amino acids: CASSERQGRSYNEQFF. CDR3 coding DNA: TGTGCCAGCAGTGAACGTCAGGGCAGGTCCTACAATGAGCAGTTCTTC.

The V call is TRBV6-5, the J call TRBJ2-4; D not resolved. The V gene lost 5 bases and the J gene lost 0 bases, with 5 bases spanning the gap. CDR1 and CDR2 (germline): MNHEY, SVGAGI. The CDR3 covers 13 residues. CDR3 sequence: CASSRVAKNIQYF. The CDR3 coding sequence is TGTGCCAGCAGTAGGGTAGCCAAAAACATTCAGTACTTC.

In this sample, this clone turned up a few times. J is TRBJ1-5 and V is TRBV5-1; unclear D gene. The V end was cut by 4 bases, the J end by 2 bases, with 13 bases between. The CDR3 has 15 residues. Germline CDR1 and CDR2: SGHRS and YFSETQ. CDR3 region: CASSPGYDGNQPQHF. The CDR3 DNA follows: TGCGCCAGCAGCCCCGGTTACGATGGCAATCAGCCCCAGCATTTT. Combining the CDR3 with reference TRBV5-1 and TRBJ1-5 gives the whole variable domain KAGVTQTPRYLIKTRGQQVTLSCSPISGHRSVSWYQQTPGQGLQFLFEYFSETQRNKGNFPGRFSGRQFSNSRSEMNVSTLELGDSALYLCASSPGYDGNQPQHFGDGTRLSIL.

This clone has more than one count but fewer than ten. This rearrangement joins TRBV15 to TRBJ2-5, with D possibly TRBD1 on 8 matching bases. CDR3 size: 19 residues. Trimming pared 3 bases from V and 6 bases from J, leaving 29 bases between. Looked up from germline, CDR1 is LNHNV and CDR2 is YYDKDF (reference sequence). CDR3 DNA: TGTGCCACCAGCAGGACCAGGGGGCTAGCGGTTGGGTCCCTGAAGACCCAGTACTTC. It specifies CATSRTRGLAVGSLKTQYF. The full variable domain, in which reference TRBV15 and TRBJ2-5 provide the parts outside the CDR3, is DAMVIQNPRYQVTQFGKPVTLSCSQTLNHNVMYWYQQKSSQAPKLLFHYYDKDFNNEADTPDNFQSRRPNTSFCFLDIRSPGLGDTAMYLCATSRTRGLAVGSLKTQYFGPGTRLLVL.

This clone was observed a few times. In DNA, the CDR3 is TGCGCCAGCAGCCAGACAGGGTATCGCCAAGAGACCCAGTACTTC. Its translation is CASSQTGYRQETQYF. The chain combines TRBV10-2 with TRBJ2-5; 7 bases map to TRBD1. The CDR3 sequence is 15 residues long. V lost 6 bases and J lost 1; bases outside the gene matches: 8. Germline values: CDR1 WSHSY, CDR2 SAAADI.

The genes are TRBV9 and TRBJ2-1; 15 bases agree with TRBD2. The V segment lost 2 bases and the J segment 0 bases; nucleotides outside the gene matches: 12. Germline loops: CDR1 SGDLS, CDR2 YYNGEE. The CDR3 sequence is 21 residues long. In DNA form, the CDR3 reads TGTGCCAGCAGCGTCCTCCCGGGACTAGCGGGAGGAGGGAGCTCCTACAATGAGCAGTTCTTC. Translation gives CASSVLPGLAGGGSSYNEQFF.

The CDR3 region is CSVSYPRDRSLGRYGYTF. The CDR3 DNA follows: TGCAGCGTTTCCTACCCTCGGGACAGGTCCCTGGGCCGATATGGCTACACCTTC. The chain recombines TRBV29-1 with TRBJ1-2; 8 bases are a match to TRBD1. Losses at the gene ends were 5 bases for V and 5 bases for J; bases not matched to a gene: 22. The CDR3 totals 18 residues. Germline V gives CDR1 SQVTM, CDR2 ANQGSEA.

This clone turned up a few times. The V gene is TRBV6-1, the J gene TRBJ2-5, with D perhaps matching TRBD1 (5 bases). CDR3 length: 13 residues. V was clipped by 1 base and J by 3 bases, with 6 bases between them. Germline CDR1 is MNHNS and CDR2 is SASEGT. CDR3 protein: CASSEGQKETQYF. DNA of the CDR3: TGTGCCAGCAGTGAAGGACAGAAAGAGACCCAGTACTTC.

The table lists this clone with a few counts. The chain couples TRBV7-2 to TRBJ2-7; 12 nucleotides agree with TRBD1. In germline, CDR1 is SGHTA, CDR2 FQGNSA. The trim removed 9 bases at V and 3 bases at J, leaving 15 bases unmatched. The CDR3 runs 17 residues. This CDR3 is CASSPGQGAIGLYEQYF. CDR3 nucleotides: TGTGCCAGTAGTCCGGGACAGGGGGCTATCGGTCTCTACGAGCAGTACTTC.

The J gene is TRBJ2-5, the V gene TRBV6-5, with a weak D call TRBD2 (6 bases). Germline V gene lookup returns CDR1 MNHEY and CDR2 SVGAGI. The CDR3 is 12 residues long. V dropped 4 bases and J dropped 9 bases, with 12 bases sitting between them. The CDR3 DNA sequence: TGTGCCAGCAGTTCGGGGTCGGGGGCCCAGTACTTC. Translation: CASSSGSGAQYF.

This clone has a handful of counts. The chain is built from TRBV30 and TRBJ2-1; possible D gene TRBD2, 6 bases. This CDR3 is 15 amino acids long. The V gene lost 3 bases and the J gene lost 7 bases, with 19 bases spanning the gap. Germline values: CDR1 GTSNPN, CDR2 SVGIG (reference sequence). CDR3 sequence: CAWRVAEITKNEQFF. CDR3 DNA sequence: TGTGCCTGGAGGGTAGCGGAGATAACCAAGAATGAGCAGTTCTTC.

V usage is TRBV6-1 and J usage is TRBJ2-7; no reliable D call. V was pared by 6 bases and J by 3 bases, with 12 bases between. Germline CDR1 is MNHNS and CDR2 is SASEGT. This CDR3 comprises 13 residues. CDR3 nucleotide sequence: TGTGCCAGCAGGGAGTCAAGCCTCTACGAGCAGTACTTC. Translating it yields CASRESSLYEQYF.

This clone was recorded a few times. The chain carries TRBV25-1 and TRBJ1-1; 7 bases fit TRBD1. This CDR3 is 16 amino acids long. Germline assignment: CDR1 MGHDK and CDR2 SYGVNS. The ends lost 1 base at V and 5 bases at J; junction bases unmatched: 10. In nucleotides, the CDR3 is TGTGCCAGCAGTGAATTGGGGGAGGGGGCAGGGACTGAAGCTTTCTTT. Amino acid sequence: CASSELGEGAGTEAFF. Combining the CDR3 with reference TRBV25-1 and TRBJ1-1 gives the whole variable domain EADIYQTPRYLVIGTGKKITLECSQTMGHDKMYWYQQDPGMELHLIHYSYGVNSTEKGDLSSESTVSRIRTEHFPLTLESARPSHTSQYLCASSELGEGAGTEAFFGQGTRLTVV.

V and J are TRBV7-9 and TRBJ2-3, with TRBD2 as a possible D gene (7 bases). Germline CDR1 reads SEHNR; CDR2 reads FQNEAQ (reference sequence). CDR3 length: 17 residues. V gave up 4 bases and J gave up 3 bases, with 20 bases separating them. CDR3 sequence (DNA): TGTGCCAGCAGCTCCTTTGGGAGGGGGAAAAGGACAGATACGCAGTATTTT. This encodes CASSSFGRGKRTDTQYF.

This clone was found a few times. Additional DNA sequences in this sample encode the identical CDR3. J is TRBJ2-3 and V is TRBV6-5; 12 bases line up with TRBD2. The J segment lost 4 bases and the V segment lost 0 bases, leaving 2 bases of the junction unmatched. Germline CDR1 MNHEY, CDR2 SVGAGI. The CDR3 covers 16 residues. This CDR3 reads CASSYSTSGSPDTQYF. The CDR3 DNA follows: TGTGCCAGCAGTTACTCGACTAGCGGGAGCCCAGATACGCAGTATTTT.

This clone was counted only a few times. V usage is TRBV6-6 and J usage is TRBJ1-2; 11 bases fit TRBD1. Germline V gene data show CDR1 as MNHNY and CDR2 as SVGAGI (reference sequence). The CDR3 sequence is 13 residues long. Germline trimming cut 5 bases from V and 8 bases from J; bases unmatched to any gene: 4. The CDR3: CASSQDRGRGYTF. The CDR3 nucleotides read TGTGCCAGCAGTCAGGACAGGGGGCGAGGCTACACCTTC.

In its sample, this clone was seen a few times. This chain joins TRBV28 and TRBJ2-7; D remains ambiguous. The CDR3 contains 15 residues. Trimming removed 6 bases from V and 1 base from J, with 16 bases in between. In germline, CDR1 is MDHEN, CDR2 SYDVKM. The CDR3 region has the DNA TGTGCCAGCAGGACCCGGGCCTCAGGATCCTACGAGCAGTACTTC. It encodes CASRTRASGSYEQYF.

The chain recombines TRBV2 with TRBJ1-2; a weak D match, TRBD1 (5 bases). The V gene lost 7 bases and the J gene lost 5 bases, with 17 bases spanning the gap. Germline CDR1 is SNHLY and CDR2 is FYNNEI. The CDR3 length is 14 residues. As DNA, the CDR3 is TGTGCCAGCAAAGCCACAGGTTGGGGGTATGGCTACACCTTC. Encoded protein: CASKATGWGYGYTF. The whole variable domain, filled in from reference TRBV2 and TRBJ1-2, reads EPEVTQTPSHQVTQMGQEVILRCVPISNHLYFYWYRQILGQKVEFLVSFYNNEISEKSEIFDDQFSVERPDGSNFTLKIRSTKLEDSAMYFCASKATGWGYGYTFGSGTRLTVV.

This clone has a handful of counts. The gene calls are TRBV5-1 and TRBJ2-1, with TRBD2 identical over 8 bases. The CDR3 runs 14 residues. J gave up 8 bases and V 5 bases, and 9 bases lay outside the gene matches. Per germline, CDR1 SGHRS and CDR2 YFSETQ. The CDR3 DNA is TGCGCCAGCAGATCTAGCGGGTCCTATGATGAGCAGTTCTTC. Its protein is CASRSSGSYDEQFF.

This clone was seen more than once but under ten times. The chain links TRBV5-4 to TRBJ2-5; TRBD1 agrees at 10 bases. The CDR3 covers 16 residues. Trimming cost V 4 bases and J 4 bases; bases outside gene matches: 10. Germline CDR1 SGHNT, CDR2 YYREEE (reference sequence). CDR3 sequence (DNA): TGTGCCAGCAGCGGGGACAGGGGCGCCTTTCGAGAGACCCAGTACTTC. Translating gives CASSGDRGAFRETQYF.

The chain couples TRBV6-5 to TRBJ2-7; D is possibly TRBD1 or TRBD2 (5 bases each). The germline V gene encodes CDR1 MNHEY and CDR2 SVGAGI. The V end lost 0 bases, the J end lost 5 bases, and 11 bases lay between the germline ends. The CDR3 spans 14 residues. The chain's CDR3 is CASSYSTGAHEQYF. CDR3 bases: TGTGCCAGCAGTTACTCAACCGGGGCTCACGAGCAGTACTTC.

In its sample, this clone was seen a few times. The rearrangement links TRBV7-9 to TRBJ2-3; no reliable D call. V lost 5 bases to trimming and J lost 11 bases, with 14 bases between them. The CDR3 totals 12 residues. CDR1 is SEHNR and CDR2 is FQNEAQ in the germline V gene (reference sequence). The CDR3 protein is CASSPAVYQQYF. CDR3 in DNA: TGTGCCAGCAGCCCGGCTGTATACCAGCAGTATTTT. Combining the CDR3 with reference TRBV7-9 and TRBJ2-3 gives the whole variable domain DTGVSQNPRHKITKRGQNVTFRCDPISEHNRLYWYRQTLGQGPEFLTYFQNEAQLEKSRLLSDRFSAERPKGSFSTLEIQRTEQGDSAMYLCASSPAVYQQYFGPGTRLTVL.

This chain joins TRBV4-1 and TRBJ2-7; 7 bases match TRBD1. V trimming: 0 bases; J trimming: 0 bases; junction bases outside the gene matches: 2. Germline CDR1 reads MGHRA; CDR2 reads YSYEKL. CDR3 length: 15 residues. The CDR3 loop is CASSQDDRDSYEQYF. The CDR3 coding sequence is TGCGCCAGCAGCCAAGATGACAGGGACTCCTACGAGCAGTACTTC.

The J gene is TRBJ1-2, the V gene TRBV5-1; TRBD1 agrees at 8 bases. Germline values: CDR1 SGHRS, CDR2 YFSETQ. This CDR3 spans 15 amino acids. Unmatched junction bases numbered 9, after V lost 2 bases and J lost 6 bases. The CDR3 DNA sequence: TGCGCCAGCAGCTTAGTGGACAGGGCGAAAAATGGCTACACCTTC. Translating gives CASSLVDRAKNGYTF.

This chain uses TRBV4-2 with TRBJ1-1, with D perhaps TRBD1 (6 bases). This CDR3 spans 13 amino acids. V was pared by 6 bases and J by 4 bases, with 12 bases between. Germline V gene sequence: CDR1 LGHNA, CDR2 YNFKEQ. CDR3 loop: CASRVQGGTEAFF. CDR3 in DNA: TGTGCCAGCAGGGTACAGGGAGGCACTGAAGCTTTCTTT.

The rearrangement links TRBV9 to TRBJ2-7, with D hard to call. This CDR3 has 15 residues. CDR1 and CDR2 from the germline V gene are SGDLS and YYNGEE. Trimming pared 0 bases from V and 4 bases from J, leaving 14 bases between. The CDR3 is CASSVADASIYEQYF. The CDR3 DNA reads as TGTGCCAGCAGCGTAGCGGATGCGTCGATTTACGAGCAGTACTTC.

This chain links TRBV18 with TRBJ2-7; TRBD1 matches at 7 bases. Trimming cost V 5 bases and J 1 base; bases outside gene matches: 5. Germline-derived CDR1 and CDR2 are KGHSH and LQKENI. This CDR3 is 14 amino acids long. CDR3 residues: CASSSATGSYEQYF. CDR3 nucleotides: TGTGCCAGCTCATCGGCGACAGGGTCCTACGAGCAGTACTTC.

This clone appeared a few times. The V call is TRBV5-1, the J call TRBJ2-5, with unresolved D. The J call is uncertain, as TRBJ2-7 better fits the DNA end. The CDR3 totals 13 residues. The germline V gene encodes CDR1 SGHRS and CDR2 YFSETQ. DNA of the CDR3: TGCGCCAGCAGCTTGGATCTCTCCTACGAGCAGTACTTC. It encodes CASSLDLSYEQYF.